The following is a T cell receptor beta chain sequence with its context. Its target is not known. The source of the sample is a study of PD-1 blockade in classical Hodgkin lymphoma. Study results and limitations: Complete responders' baseline diversity resembled that of newly diagnosed patients.

Germline V gene lookup returns CDR1 ENHRY and CDR2 SYGVKD. This CDR3 is built from 15 residues. J gave up 5 bases and V 10 bases, and 12 bases lay outside the gene matches. Libraries were prepared by immunoSEQ multiplex PCR; TCRdb keeps only in-frame clonotypes and omits some of them. The sample contains roughly 150,000 clones, 78% of which appear only once. No patient escaped relapse after autologous stem cell transplantation, and brentuximab vedotin exposure varied. The source is a human donor with classical Hodgkin lymphoma. The chain joins TRBV10-3 to TRBJ2-7; 12 bases map to TRBD2. This specimen was peripheral blood mononuclear cells (PBMCs), taken before the second cycle of nivolumab. The CDR3 loop reads CASSPPLAGGHEQYF. The CDR3, as DNA: TGTGCCAGCAGCCCCCCCCTAGCGGGGGGGCACGAGCAGTACTTC.